Included here is one T cell receptor beta chain sequence, with context. Antigen: not known. The V gene's germline CDR1 is SEHNR and CDR2 FQNEAQ (reference sequence). The length of the CDR3 is 14 residues. V was clipped by 4 bases and J by 0 bases, with 6 bases between them. Sequencing used immunoSEQ multiplex PCR; TCRdb keeps in-frame clones, though not all of them. The sample shows around 80,000 clones, about four fifths of them seen only once. This entry is derived from a study of OX40 agonist ivuxolimab in advanced cancers. Overall study context: Recorded diagnoses for dose-escalation patients were hepatocellular carcinoma, melanoma, renal cell or head and neck cancer. Among those enrolled, mean age was roughly 62 years (range about 23 to 79) and 75% to 90% were male. General observations from the study: Normalized T-cell clonal expansion was also low in a subset of nonresponders.

It was autoimmune disease history or systemic immunosuppression that excluded patients. Sample: CD4+ or CD8+ T cells sorted from blood, taken in a trial of the OX40 agonist ivuxolimab. The rearrangement joins TRBV7-9 to TRBJ1-4; D gene unclear. The receptor was isolated from an adult with an advanced solid tumor such as melanoma, head and neck, liver or kidney cancer. CDR3 region: CASSSGTTNEKLFF. In nucleotides, the CDR3 is TGTGCCAGCAGCTCCGGGACAACTAATGAAAAACTGTTTTTT. Full variable domain (outside the CDR3, taken from reference TRBV7-9 and TRBJ1-4): DTGVSQNPRHKITKRGQNVTFRCDPISEHNRLYWYRQTLGQGPEFLTYFQNEAQLEKSRLLSDRFSAERPKGSFSTLEIQRTEQGDSAMYLCASSSGTTNEKLFFGSGTQLSVL.